The 4 T cell receptor beta chains in this list originate from one sample, sequenced in a study of blood T cell repertoires in COVID-19. Only in-frame clones appear in the TCRdb table, and some are missing; sequencing was by immunoSEQ multiplex PCR. There are around 170,000 clones in the sample; 75% to 85% occur only once, and roughly 1.4% lies in the top ten. The sequenced sample consisted of peripheral blood. The receptors were sampled from a human donor in a cohort sampled during active COVID-19.

V and J are TRBV7-3 and TRBJ2-2; 9 bases agree with TRBD2. V was clipped by 5 bases and J by 8 bases; unmatched bases: 12. From germline, CDR1 is SGHTA and CDR2 FQGTGA. The CDR3 runs to 16 residues. The CDR3 loop reads CASSPARGLAGGELFF. For the CDR3, the DNA is TGTGCCAGCAGCCCCGCTCGGGGGCTAGCGGGGGGGGAGCTGTTTTTT.

The chain combines TRBV9 with TRBJ1-1; 8 bases are a match to TRBD1. Germline V gives CDR1 SGDLS, CDR2 YYNGEE. V shed 2 bases and J 1 base; nucleotides not matched to a gene: 7. The CDR3 spans 16 residues. The CDR3 loop is CASSVDTGGPNTEAFF. CDR3 nucleotide sequence: TGTGCCAGCAGCGTGGATACAGGGGGACCGAACACTGAAGCTTTCTTT. The entire variable domain, with the rest obtained from reference TRBV9 and TRBJ1-1, is as follows: DSGVTQTPKHLITATGQRVTLRCSPRSGDLSVYWYQQSLDQGLQFLIQYYNGEERAKGNILERFSAQQFPDLHSELNLSSLELGDSALYFCASSVDTGGPNTEAFFGQGTRLTVV.

The chain couples TRBV19 to TRBJ1-4, with 7 bases aligning to TRBD1. The CDR3 runs 15 residues. V lost 5 bases, J lost 4 bases, and 7 bases stayed unmatched. CDR1 is LNHDA and CDR2 is SQIVND in the germline V gene (reference sequence). The CDR3 DNA is TGTGCCAGTAGTGCCCGGGACAGCCTTAATGAAAAACTGTTTTTT. This sequence encodes CASSARDSLNEKLFF.

The CDR3 DNA sequence: TGTGCCAGCAGCTCTTTGGGACTAGCGCCGAGCTCCTACGAGCAGTACTTC. This gives the protein CASSSLGLAPSSYEQYF. The chain has TRBV7-9 and TRBJ2-7, with TRBD2 matching over 10 bases. CDR1 is SEHNR, CDR2 FQNEAQ, per germline (reference sequence). After removal of 4 bases from V and 0 bases from J, the junction contained 9 bases not matched to a gene. The length of the CDR3 is 17 residues. The whole variable domain, filled in from reference TRBV7-9 and TRBJ2-7, reads DTGVSQNPRHKITKRGQNVTFRCDPISEHNRLYWYRQTLGQGPEFLTYFQNEAQLEKSRLLSDRFSAERPKGSFSTLEIQRTEQGDSAMYLCASSSLGLAPSSYEQYFGPGTRLTVT.